A selection of T cell receptor beta chains follows, all from one sample in a study of T-cell reconstitution after alpha-beta-depleted transplantation in children. TCRdb reprocessed the PCR reads via MiXCR and lists one record per CDR3 protein. The sample records approximately 630,000 distinct CDR3 sequences, around 14% being singletons. The source material was PBMCs, sampled before TCRalphabeta/CD19-depleted stem cell transplant. These receptors were obtained from a girl aged 2-15 years with congenital amegakaryocytic thrombocytopenia, due to receive a stem cell transplant. The CDR3 runs from the conserved cysteine through the conserved F or W. Each record gives: V gene, D gene, J gene, clone size, CDR3 protein, CDR3 DNA. A D gene is named only where the DNA matches it firmly. For some rows the clone size is stated as once, few or many, or as a class when expanded; others skip it.

>TRBV11-2|-|TRBJ2-1|-
CASTTAWDVYNEQFF
TGTGCCAGCACCACAGCGTGGGACGTCTACAATGAGCAGTTCTTC
>TRBV27|-|TRBJ1-5|-
CASSYGGSNQPQHF
TGTGCCAGCAGTTACGGGGGTAGCAATCAGCCCCAGCATTTT
>TRBV5-5|-|TRBJ2-2|-
CASSNTLASRAGELFF
TGTGCCAGCAGCAACACGCTAGCGTCGAGGGCCGGGGAGCTGTTTTTT
>TRBV7-8|-|TRBJ2-2|-
CASTTSNTGELFF
TGTGCCAGCACCACTTCGAACACCGGGGAGCTGTTTTTT
>TRBV3-1|-|TRBJ2-1|few
CASSQEGPRNEQFF
TGTGCCAGCAGCCAAGAGGGTCCACGGAATGAGCAGTTCTTC
>TRBV10-3|TRBD2|TRBJ2-2|-
CAISLGLAGRYRELFF
TGTGCCATCAGCCTGGGACTAGCGGGACGGTACCGGGAGCTGTTTTTT
>TRBV29-1|TRBD2|TRBJ2-1|-
CSVVLGLAWMGQFF
TGCAGCGTTGTTTTGGGACTAGCGTGGATGGGGCAGTTCTTC
>TRBV7-8|-|TRBJ2-5|few
CASSLVGVGETQYF
TGTGCCAGCAGCTTAGTGGGCGTGGGGGAGACCCAGTACTTC
>TRBV20-1|-|TRBJ1-1|many
CSARPLGLGYTEAFF
TGCAGTGCTAGGCCATTGGGTTTGGGGTACACTGAAGCTTTCTTT
>TRBV3-1|-|TRBJ2-7|-
CASSQEWSGERYEQYF
TGTGCCAGCAGCCAAGAATGGTCGGGGGAGCGCTACGAGCAGTACTTC
>TRBV5-1|-|TRBJ2-2|few
CASSKEHTGELFF
TGCGCCAGCAGCAAGGAGCACACCGGGGAGCTGTTTTTT
>TRBV20-1|-|TRBJ2-7|many
CSAPPGPREEQYF
TGCAGTGCCCCGCCGGGCCCTAGGGAGGAGCAGTACTTC
>TRBV6-1|-|TRBJ1-1|many
CASSRRQDTEAFF
TGTGCCAGCAGTCGGCGACAGGACACTGAAGCTTTCTTT
>TRBV20-1|TRBD2|TRBJ2-5|many
CSAPGLAGETQYF
TGCAGTGCTCCGGGACTAGCGGGAGAGACCCAGTACTTC
>TRBV5-1|TRBD2|TRBJ2-3|few
CASSTGLAGASDTQYF
TGCGCCAGCAGCACGGGACTAGCGGGAGCCTCTGATACGCAGTATTTT
>TRBV12-3/TRBV12-4|TRBD1|TRBJ1-2|many
CASRPHTGEHYGYTF
TGTGCCAGCAGACCTCATACAGGGGAACACTATGGCTACACCTTC
>TRBV11-1|TRBD1|TRBJ1-6|many
CASSPQGVRASYNSPLHF
TGTGCCAGCAGCCCACAGGGGGTTAGAGCGTCCTATAATTCACCCCTCCACTTT
>TRBV29-1|TRBD1|TRBJ2-7|many
CSVQTGTANEQYF
TGCAGCGTCCAGACAGGGACGGCTAACGAGCAGTACTTC
>TRBV5-1|-|TRBJ2-2|-
CASGPYSTGELFF
TGCGCCAGCGGCCCTTACAGCACCGGGGAGCTGTTTTTT
>TRBV20-1|TRBD1|TRBJ2-1|many
CSASGDRGSYYNEQFF
TGCAGTGCTAGCGGGGACAGGGGCTCCTATTACAATGAGCAGTTCTTC
>TRBV28|TRBD2|TRBJ2-5|-
CASSSGGRLQETQYF
TGTGCCAGCAGTTCGGGAGGCCGGCTACAAGAGACCCAGTACTTC
>TRBV5-6|-|TRBJ1-5|few
CASSLESADQPQHF
TGTGCCAGCAGCTTGGAGTCGGCAGATCAGCCCCAGCATTTT
>TRBV25-1|TRBD2|TRBJ2-5|few
CASNMGRAKETQYF
TGTGCCAGCAATATGGGGAGGGCCAAAGAGACCCAGTACTTC
>TRBV11-2|-|TRBJ2-2|-
CASSLGSRLSELFF
TGTGCCAGCAGCTTAGGGAGTCGCCTGTCGGAGCTGTTTTTT
>TRBV12-5|-|TRBJ2-1|many
CASGLIYGGTYNEQFF
TGTGCTAGTGGCCTTATTTATGGCGGTACCTACAATGAGCAGTTCTTC
>TRBV29-1|TRBD2|TRBJ2-3|once
CSAGLAENTDTQYF
TGCAGCGCAGGACTAGCGGAGAACACAGATACGCAGTATTTT
>TRBV12-3/TRBV12-4|-|TRBJ1-5|many
CASSFPGQPQHF
TGTGCCAGCAGTTTCCCGGGGCAGCCCCAGCATTTT
>TRBV12-3/TRBV12-4|TRBD1|TRBJ2-7|-
CASSTGTGRDEQYF
TGTGCCAGCAGCACCGGGACAGGGAGGGACGAGCAGTACTTC
>TRBV6-6|-|TRBJ1-1|many
CASTLNTEAFF
TGTGCCAGCACCTTAAACACTGAAGCTTTCTTT
>TRBV5-1|TRBD1|TRBJ1-4|many
CASSLSDRTNEKLFF
TGCGCCAGCAGCTTGTCGGACAGGACTAATGAAAAACTGTTTTTT
>TRBV20-1|TRBD1|TRBJ1-2|many
CSAPTGVGYTF
TGCAGTGCCCCGACAGGGGTCGGCTACACCTTC
>TRBV6-1|-|TRBJ2-1|-
CASSEAGTTRNNEQFF
TGTGCCAGCAGTGAAGCGGGGACCACTAGAAACAATGAGCAGTTCTTC
>TRBV20-1|TRBD2|TRBJ2-7|many
CSARAERGQIPYEQYF
TGCAGTGCTAGAGCTGAGCGGGGCCAAATCCCTTACGAGCAGTACTTC
>TRBV12-3/TRBV12-4|TRBD2|TRBJ2-1|few
CASSFAAGANEQFF
TGTGCCAGCAGTTTTGCAGCGGGAGCCAATGAGCAGTTCTTC
>TRBV20-1|TRBD2|TRBJ2-3|-
CSADGTSGWPRTDTQYF
TGCAGTGCTGACGGGACTAGCGGGTGGCCCCGCACAGATACGCAGTATTTT
>TRBV10-3|TRBD1|TRBJ2-7|many
CAIRIPTGGSYEQYF
TGTGCCATCAGAATACCTACAGGGGGCTCCTACGAGCAGTACTTC
>TRBV20-1|TRBD1|TRBJ2-5|many
CSARDYRGPETQYF
TGCAGTGCTAGAGATTACAGGGGACCAGAGACCCAGTACTTC
>TRBV28|-|TRBJ2-3|few
CASSFLGSGPLTDTQYF
TGTGCCAGCAGTTTCTTGGGTTCGGGGCCCCTCACAGATACGCAGTATTTT
>TRBV20-1|-|TRBJ1-3|many
CRSDSGNTIYF
TGCAGAAGCGACTCCGGAAACACCATATATTTT
>TRBV20-1|-|TRBJ2-2|-
CSARDPRGPNTGELFF
TGCAGTGCTAGAGATCCGCGAGGACCGAACACCGGGGAGCTGTTTTTT
>TRBV7-8|TRBD1|TRBJ2-5|many
CASSLTGTAQETQYF
TGTGCCAGCAGCTTAACCGGGACAGCCCAAGAGACCCAGTACTTC